The 16 T cell receptor beta chains listed next were all sequenced from one sample in a study of vaccination and CD4 T cells after COVID-19. Their specific antigens are unknown. Treatment reported: approximately nine-day PBMC culture with coronavirus spike peptide pools or control peptides (ViraFEST assay). The collection of CD4+ T cells from the unexposed donor took place before the COVID-19 pandemic (2011-2018). Scientists ran DNA taken from cultured CD4+ T cells through the Oncomine TCR Beta short-read assay for sequencing. TCRdb re-analysed the PCR reads in MiXCR, keeping a single row per CDR3 protein. The data contain 7,800 or so distinct CDR3 sequences, about 41% of them seen just once; the ten biggest clones take up less than 40%. The material sequenced was CD4+ T cells from blood, cultured in vitro. These receptors all stem from a human donor in good health.

In this sample, this clonotype turned up a few times. The chain uses TRBV20-1 and TRBJ2-3; D is perhaps TRBD2 (5 bases). The V gene's germline CDR1 is DFQATT and CDR2 SNEGSKA (reference sequence). The CDR3 extends over 14 amino acids. Deletions cut 6 bases from V and 6 bases from J, with 19 bases between. The CDR3 nucleotides read TGCAGTGCCAACCGGGGTGTCCGACTGGATACGCAGTATTTT. This gives the protein CSANRGVRLDTQYF.

The rearrangement links TRBV10-3 to TRBJ2-7; TRBD1 matches at 7 bases. Germline V CDR1 and CDR2: ENHRY, SYGVKD. CDR3 length equals 12 residues. Trimming at V came to 10 bases and at J to 3 bases, leaving 6 bases not matched to a gene. Here the CDR3 reads CATGQVYYEQYF. In DNA form, the CDR3 reads TGTGCCACTGGACAGGTCTACTACGAGCAGTACTTC.

This chain connects TRBV20-1 to TRBJ1-1; the D is unclear. CDR1 and CDR2 (germline): DFQATT, SNEGSKA (reference sequence). The ends were cut back, 6 bases at V and 0 bases at J, with 14 bases in the middle. The CDR3 is 14 amino acids. The CDR3 DNA reads as TGCAGTGCATCTATTGGGCAGGTGAACACTGAAGCTTTCTTT. It codes for CSASIGQVNTEAFF.

The chain uses TRBV7-3 and TRBJ1-5, with TRBD1 matching over 7 bases. Trimming removed 9 bases from V and 4 bases from J; junction bases left unmatched: 6. Germline CDR1 is SGHTA and CDR2 is FQGTGA. The CDR3 spans 13 residues. CDR3 in DNA: TGTGCCAGTTCGCAGGGGGTAAATCAGCCCCAGCATTTT. Amino acids: CASSQGVNQPQHF.

This clonotype is deemed hyperexpanded (1% or more). This rearrangement joins TRBV7-2 to TRBJ1-2; 11 bases align to TRBD1. CDR3 size: 16 residues. Germline trimming cut 3 bases from V and 4 bases from J; bases unmatched to any gene: 7. Germline V CDR1 and CDR2: SGHTA, FQGNSA. CDR3 in amino acids: CASSFRTGGAGYGYTF. In DNA form, the CDR3 reads TGTGCCAGCAGCTTTCGGACAGGGGGCGCAGGCTATGGCTACACCTTC.

The chain recombines TRBV7-9 with TRBJ1-1, with 7 bases lining up with TRBD1. The CDR3 covers 12 residues. Trimming took 7 bases from V and 3 from J; bases not matched to a gene: 2. Per the germline V gene, CDR1 is SEHNR and CDR2 is FQNEAQ (reference sequence). This chain's CDR3 is CASNGQDTEAFF. CDR3 DNA sequence: TGTGCCAGCAACGGACAGGACACTGAAGCTTTCTTT.

The CDR3 nucleotides read TGTGCCAGCAGTCGGGAGACTTTTGAAGCTTTCTTT. This sequence encodes CASSRETFEAFF. The chain carries TRBV6-1 and TRBJ1-1; D remains ambiguous. Germline CDR1 and CDR2: MNHNS and SASEGT. V lost 5 bases, J lost 7 bases, and 11 bases lay in between. CDR3 length: 12 residues.

The chain uses TRBV19 and TRBJ2-2; unclear D gene. V was clipped by 3 bases and J by 2 bases, with 10 bases between them. The germline gives CDR1 LNHDA, CDR2 SQIVND (reference sequence). The CDR3 sequence is 15 residues long. The CDR3 loop reads CASSMPISNTGELFF. In DNA, the CDR3 is TGTGCCAGTAGTATGCCGATCAGTAACACCGGGGAGCTGTTTTTT. Combining the CDR3 with reference TRBV19 and TRBJ2-2 gives the whole variable domain DGGITQSPKYLFRKEGQNVTLSCEQNLNHDAMYWYRQDPGQGLRLIYYSQIVNDFQKGDIAEGYSVSREKKESFPLTVTSAQKNPTAFYLCASSMPISNTGELFFGEGSRLTVL.

This clonotype was counted between two and nine times. The chain joins TRBV6-1 to TRBJ2-3; D possibly corresponds to TRBD1 (5 bases). Trimming pared 4 bases from V and 5 bases from J, leaving 13 bases between. Germline V gene sequence: CDR1 MNHNS, CDR2 SASEGT. This CDR3 contains 14 residues. The CDR3 loop reads CASSATGNRDTQYF. The CDR3, as DNA: TGTGCCAGCAGTGCAACAGGAAACCGAGATACGCAGTATTTT.

The chain has TRBV10-1 and TRBJ2-1; D is perhaps TRBD2 (6 bases). The germline V gene has CDR1 WNHNN and CDR2 SYGVQD (reference sequence). CDR3 length: 12 amino acids. The V gene lost 6 bases and the J gene lost 7 bases, with 10 bases spanning the gap. The chain's CDR3 is CASSMGRNEQFF. As DNA, the CDR3 is TGCGCCAGCAGCATGGGGAGGAATGAGCAGTTCTTC.

The sample holds a few counts of this clonotype. The gene calls are TRBV7-9 and TRBJ2-7, with TRBD1 matching over 8 bases. V shed 5 bases, J shed 0 bases, and the junction held 3 bases outside the gene matches. Germline V gene lookup returns CDR1 SEHNR and CDR2 FQNEAQ (reference sequence). This CDR3 is 14 amino acids long. The chain's CDR3 is CASSPTGGSYEQYF. The CDR3 DNA sequence: TGTGCCAGCAGCCCTACAGGGGGCTCCTACGAGCAGTACTTC.

The rearrangement links TRBV7-3 to TRBJ2-5, with 9 bases identical to TRBD2. J gave up 2 bases and V 1 base, and 2 bases lay outside the gene matches. Per the germline V gene, CDR1 is SGHTA and CDR2 is FQGTGA. The CDR3 covers 15 residues. CDR3 amino acids: CASSLNAGGQETQYF. The CDR3 DNA reads as TGTGCCAGCAGCTTAAATGCGGGGGGGCAAGAGACCCAGTACTTC.

The rearrangement links TRBV19 to TRBJ2-7, with D possibly matching TRBD2 (6 bases). With 6 bases removed from V and 2 bases from J, the gap between germline ends came to 20 bases. Germline-derived CDR1 and CDR2 are LNHDA and SQIVND (reference sequence). There are 16 residues in the CDR3. Here the CDR3 reads CASSYRGGNSAYEQYF. CDR3 DNA: TGTGCCAGTAGCTACCGCGGAGGGAACAGCGCCTACGAGCAGTACTTC.

J is TRBJ2-3 and V is TRBV25-1; D is perhaps TRBD2 (5 bases). V was trimmed by 1 base and J by 7 bases, leaving 6 bases between them. CDR1 is MGHDK, CDR2 SYGVNS, per germline. The CDR3 spans 12 residues. CDR3 sequence (DNA): TGTGCCAGCAGTGAATCGGGGTATACGCAGTATTTT. Translated: CASSESGYTQYF.

This clonotype is medium-sized (0.01 to 0.1%) within its sample. The V call is TRBV20-1, the J call TRBJ1-1; 11 nucleotides match TRBD1. CDR1 and CDR2 (germline): DFQATT, SNEGSKA (reference sequence). V lost 5 bases to trimming and J lost 5 bases; unmatched junction nucleotides: 4. The CDR3 consists of 13 residues. Here the CDR3 DNA reads TGCAGTGCTCCCGGGACAGGGGGTACTGAAGCTTTCTTT. Protein: CSAPGTGGTEAFF.

The V call is TRBV2, the J call TRBJ1-1; D unclear. The CDR3 is made up of 9 amino acids. Trimming removed 7 bases at V and 9 bases at J, with 6 bases between. Germline lookup yields CDR1 SNHLY and CDR2 FYNNEI. The CDR3 loop is CASNIKAFF. CDR3 DNA: TGTGCCAGCAATATTAAAGCTTTCTTT.